This TCR beta chain was captured in a study of blood T cell repertoires in COVID-19. Some clones are missing from TCRdb's copy, which holds only in-frame ones; the method was immunoSEQ multiplex PCR. The sample has about 260,000 clones; approximately 90% are singletons. Participants were aged about 18 to 90 years, lived in around 22 US areas, and enrolled virtually. The V end lost 2 bases, the J end lost 4 bases, and 11 bases lay between the germline ends. Per germline, CDR1 LGHNA and CDR2 YSLEER. This CDR3 region has 14 residues. The rearrangement links TRBV4-3 to TRBJ1-2; D may be TRBD1 (5 bases). Sequencing used PBMCs or T cells enriched from blood (not recorded which). The receptor was isolated from a man aged 35 to 55 who had been exposed to COVID-19. Here the CDR3 DNA reads TGCGCCAGCAGCCAAAACCCAAGGGGCTATGGCTACACCTTC. This encodes CASSQNPRGYGYTF.